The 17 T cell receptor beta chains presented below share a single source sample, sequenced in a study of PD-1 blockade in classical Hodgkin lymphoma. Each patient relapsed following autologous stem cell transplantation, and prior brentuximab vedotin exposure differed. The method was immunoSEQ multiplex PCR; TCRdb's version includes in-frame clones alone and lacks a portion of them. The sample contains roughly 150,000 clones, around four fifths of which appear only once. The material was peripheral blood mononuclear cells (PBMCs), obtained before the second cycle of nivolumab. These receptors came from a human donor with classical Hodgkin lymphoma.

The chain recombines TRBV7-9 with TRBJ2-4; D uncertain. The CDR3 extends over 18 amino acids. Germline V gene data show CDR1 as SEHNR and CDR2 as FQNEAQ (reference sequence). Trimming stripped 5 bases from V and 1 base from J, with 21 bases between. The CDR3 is CASSPKITEPTAKNIQYF. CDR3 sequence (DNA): TGTGCCAGCAGCCCTAAAATAACAGAGCCAACGGCCAAAAACATTCAGTACTTC.

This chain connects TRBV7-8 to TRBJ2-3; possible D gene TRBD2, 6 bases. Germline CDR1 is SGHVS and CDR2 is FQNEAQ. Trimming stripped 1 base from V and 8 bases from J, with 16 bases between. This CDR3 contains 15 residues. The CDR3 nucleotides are TGTGCCAGCAGCTTAGAGAGGGTTGGGAGGCGTACGCAGTATTTT. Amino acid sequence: CASSLERVGRRTQYF.

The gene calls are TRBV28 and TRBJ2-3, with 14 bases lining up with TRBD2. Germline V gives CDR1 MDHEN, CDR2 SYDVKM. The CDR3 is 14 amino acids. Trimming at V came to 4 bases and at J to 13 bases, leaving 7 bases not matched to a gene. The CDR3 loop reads CASSSGTSGSDKYF. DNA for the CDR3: TGTGCCAGCAGTTCCGGGACTAGCGGGAGTGATAAGTATTTT.

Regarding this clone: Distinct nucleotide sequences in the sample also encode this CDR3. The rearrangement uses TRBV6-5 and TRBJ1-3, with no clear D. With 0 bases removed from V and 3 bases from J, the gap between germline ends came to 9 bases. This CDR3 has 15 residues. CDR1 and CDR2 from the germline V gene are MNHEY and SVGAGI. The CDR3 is CASSYSWAGGNTIYF. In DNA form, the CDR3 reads TGTGCCAGCAGTTACTCCTGGGCAGGTGGAAACACCATATATTTT.

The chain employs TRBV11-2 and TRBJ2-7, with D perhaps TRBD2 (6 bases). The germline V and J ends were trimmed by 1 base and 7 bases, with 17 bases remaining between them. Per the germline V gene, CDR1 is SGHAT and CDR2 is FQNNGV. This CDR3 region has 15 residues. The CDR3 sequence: CASSLVGGPLGEQYF. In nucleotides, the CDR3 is TGTGCCAGCAGCTTAGTGGGAGGCCCTTTGGGGGAGCAGTACTTC.

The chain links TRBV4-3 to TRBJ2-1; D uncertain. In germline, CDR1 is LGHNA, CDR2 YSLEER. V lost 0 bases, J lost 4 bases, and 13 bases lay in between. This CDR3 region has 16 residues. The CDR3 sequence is CASSQDRDPPYNEQFF. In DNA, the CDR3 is TGCGCCAGCAGCCAAGATCGAGACCCGCCTTACAATGAGCAGTTCTTC.

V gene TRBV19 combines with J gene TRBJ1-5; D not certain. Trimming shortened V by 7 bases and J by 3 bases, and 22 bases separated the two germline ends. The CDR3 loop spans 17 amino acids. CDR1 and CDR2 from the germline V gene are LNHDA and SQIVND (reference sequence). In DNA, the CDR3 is TGTGCCAGTACCCAAGGGTTGAGGGCAGGTGCCAATCAGCCCCAGCATTTT. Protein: CASTQGLRAGANQPQHF.

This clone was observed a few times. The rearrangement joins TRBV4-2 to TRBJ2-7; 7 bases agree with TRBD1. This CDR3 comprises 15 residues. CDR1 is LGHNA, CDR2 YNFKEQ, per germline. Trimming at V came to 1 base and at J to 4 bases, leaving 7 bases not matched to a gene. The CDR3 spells CASSQAEQGQYEQYF. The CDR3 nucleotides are TGTGCCAGCAGCCAAGCTGAACAGGGGCAGTACGAGCAGTACTTC.

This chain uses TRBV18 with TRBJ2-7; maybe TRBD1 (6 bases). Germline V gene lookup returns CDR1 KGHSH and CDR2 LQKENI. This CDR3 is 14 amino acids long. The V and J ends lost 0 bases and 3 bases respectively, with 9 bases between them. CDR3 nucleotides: TGTGCCAGCTCACCACCGGGACAAGTCTACGAGCAGTACTTC. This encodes CASSPPGQVYEQYF.

CDR3 region: CASSQDRGVGQWQYF. The CDR3 DNA reads as TGCGCCAGCAGCCAAGACCGGGGCGTTGGTCAGTGGCAGTACTTC. This sequence joins TRBV4-1 and TRBJ2-7, with D possibly called TRBD1 or TRBD2 (5 bases each). From germline, CDR1 is MGHRA and CDR2 YSYEKL. The CDR3 length is 15 residues. V was trimmed by 0 bases and J by 9 bases, leaving 18 bases between them.

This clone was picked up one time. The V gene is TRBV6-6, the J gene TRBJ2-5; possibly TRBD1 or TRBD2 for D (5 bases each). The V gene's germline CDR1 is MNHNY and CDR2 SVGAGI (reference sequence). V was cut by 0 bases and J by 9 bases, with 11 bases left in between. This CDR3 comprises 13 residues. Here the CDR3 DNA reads TGTGCCAGCAGTTACTCGACTTGGGGACCCCAGTACTTC. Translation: CASSYSTWGPQYF.

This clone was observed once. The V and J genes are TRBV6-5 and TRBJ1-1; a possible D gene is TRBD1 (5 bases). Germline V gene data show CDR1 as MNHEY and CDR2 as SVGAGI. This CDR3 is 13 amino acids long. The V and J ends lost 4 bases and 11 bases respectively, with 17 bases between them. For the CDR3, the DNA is TGTGCCAGCAGTTCCCTGGGGGGACTTGATGCTTTCTTT. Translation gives CASSSLGGLDAFF.

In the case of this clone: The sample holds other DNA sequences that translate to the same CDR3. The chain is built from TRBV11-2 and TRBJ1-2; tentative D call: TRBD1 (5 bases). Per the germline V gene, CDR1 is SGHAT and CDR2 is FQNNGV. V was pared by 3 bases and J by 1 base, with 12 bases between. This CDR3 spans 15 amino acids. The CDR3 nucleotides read TGTGCCAGCAGCTTTTCGCAGGGCCATAACTATGGCTACACCTTC. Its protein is CASSFSQGHNYGYTF.

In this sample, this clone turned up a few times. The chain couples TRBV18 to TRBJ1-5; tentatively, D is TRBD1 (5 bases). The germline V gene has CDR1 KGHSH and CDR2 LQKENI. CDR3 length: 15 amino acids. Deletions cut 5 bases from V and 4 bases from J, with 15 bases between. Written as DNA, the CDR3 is TGTGCCAGCTCAGACGCAAGGGGTCGGAATCAGCCCCAGCATTTT. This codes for CASSDARGRNQPQHF.

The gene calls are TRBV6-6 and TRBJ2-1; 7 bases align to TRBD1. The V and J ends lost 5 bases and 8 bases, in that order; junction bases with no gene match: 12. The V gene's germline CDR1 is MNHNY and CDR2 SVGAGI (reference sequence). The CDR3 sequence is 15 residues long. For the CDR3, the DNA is TGTGCCAGCAGTATCTCCGGGACAGATTTCGATGAGCAGTTCTTC. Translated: CASSISGTDFDEQFF.

CDR3 DNA: TGTGCCAGCCTGCCAGGGACAGGGACTAGCACAGATACGCAGTATTTT. Translated, it gives CASLPGTGTSTDTQYF. This chain connects TRBV27 to TRBJ2-3; 9 nucleotides agree with TRBD1. With 8 bases clipped from V and 0 bases from J, the junction kept 9 bases outside the gene matches. Germline V gives CDR1 MNHEY, CDR2 SMNVEV (reference sequence). The CDR3 is made up of 16 amino acids.

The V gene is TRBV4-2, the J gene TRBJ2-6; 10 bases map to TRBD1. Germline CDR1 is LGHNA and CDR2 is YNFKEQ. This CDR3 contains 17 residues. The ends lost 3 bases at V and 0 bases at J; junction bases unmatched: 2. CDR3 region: CASSHGDRGSGANVLTF. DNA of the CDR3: TGTGCCAGCAGCCACGGGGACAGGGGCTCTGGGGCCAACGTCCTGACTTTC.